The 3 T cell receptor beta chains reported below all come from one sample, sequenced in a study of CDR3 diversity in severe acne. MiXCR was run by TCRdb on the PCR reads, yielding one entry per CDR3 protein. Counted here are more than 85,000 distinct CDR3 sequences, 45% to 60% occurring once; the ten biggest clones make up 12%. Sequenced sample: blood. The receptor set was obtained from a male donor with acne.

This clonotype was found many times. This chain links TRBV4-1 with TRBJ2-7; D might be TRBD2 (6 bases). The germline CDR1 and CDR2 sequences are MGHRA and YSYEKL. The CDR3 extends over 15 amino acids. V shed 0 bases and J shed 1 base, with 10 bases lying between them. CDR3 sequence (DNA): TGCGCCAGCAGCCAAGAAGGGAGGAGTTCCTACGAGCAGTACTTC. Protein sequence: CASSQEGRSSYEQYF.

There are many counts of this clonotype. V and J are TRBV29-1 and TRBJ1-2; TRBD1 matches at 7 bases. Germline CDR1 reads SQVTM; CDR2 reads ANQGSEA. The CDR3 has 13 amino acids. The trim removed 7 bases at V and 9 bases at J, leaving 14 bases unmatched. CDR3 residues: CSASDRSDIRYTF. The CDR3 DNA reads TGCAGCGCTTCGGACAGGTCGGATATTCGCTACACCTTC. Together with reference TRBV29-1 and TRBJ1-2, the CDR3 gives the full variable domain: SAVISQKPSRDICQRGTSLTIQCQVDSQVTMMFWYRQQPGQSLTLIATANQGSEATYESGFVIDKFPISRPNLTFSTLTVSNMSPEDSSIYLCSASDRSDIRYTFGSGTRLTVV.

This clonotype was counted ten times or more. CDR3 loop: CASSQDHSYNEQFF. The CDR3 nucleotides read TGTGCCAGCAGCCAAGACCACTCCTACAATGAGCAGTTCTTC. V and J are TRBV3-1 and TRBJ2-1, with unresolved D. This CDR3 is 14 amino acids long. Germline V gene sequence: CDR1 LGHDT, CDR2 YNNKEL (reference sequence). The V end was cut by 0 bases, the J end by 0 bases, with 3 bases between.